Sequencing of this TCR beta chain was carried out in a study of identical twins. It was template switching that added a universal primer site, and there were unique molecular identifiers on the cDNA. One entry per CDR3 protein results from TCRdb running MiXCR on the 5' RACE reads. Of fewer than 800,000 distinct CDR3 sequences detected, 7% to 7.5% appear once; the ten largest clones hold about 1.6%. V gave up 5 bases and J gave up 4 bases, with 17 bases separating them. Germline lookup yields CDR1 SGHAT and CDR2 FQNNGV. CDR3 size: 15 residues. These data also featured in a second study, about yellow fever vaccine responses in identical twins.

Sample: PBMCs. The chain couples TRBV11-2 to TRBJ1-1, with TRBD1 as a possible D gene (5 bases). This sequence was found in a woman aged 18-29 years in good health. The DNA for the CDR3 is TGTGCCAGCAGCCTCGCCAAGGGGCATGTCACTGAAGCTTTCTTT. Translating gives CASSLAKGHVTEAFF. The full variable domain, with the rest looked up from reference TRBV11-2 and TRBJ1-1, is EAGVAQSPRYKIIEKRQSVAFWCNPISGHATLYWYQQILGQGPKLLIQFQNNGVVDDSQLPKDRFSAERLKGVDSTLKIQPAKLEDSAVYLCASSLAKGHVTEAFFGQGTRLTVV.